Below, 17 T cell receptor beta chains from the same sample are listed, as sequenced in a study of blood T cells in healthy people across ages. The use of a sample-barcoded 5' primer and a J-beta primer mix characterized a second PCR of about 7 to 12 cycles. In TCRdb, the 5' RACE reads were re-called with MiXCR into one record per CDR3 protein. The sample records nearly 800,000 distinct CDR3 sequences, roughly 50% being singletons. Material: blood. Source of these receptors: a man aged 40-55 years in good health.

This chain joins TRBV6-1 and TRBJ1-1, with D unresolved. Trimming left V 8 bases short and J 3 bases short, with 7 bases between. Germline V gene data show CDR1 as MNHNS and CDR2 as SASEGT. The CDR3 is 11 residues long. The CDR3 sequence is CASLFDTEAFF. CDR3 DNA: TGTGCCAGCCTGTTCGACACTGAAGCTTTCTTT.

This clonotype was detected only a few times. The V gene is TRBV14, the J gene TRBJ2-1, with D unresolved. CDR3 length equals 15 residues. Per the germline V gene, CDR1 is SGHDN and CDR2 is FVKESK. Trimming took off 3 bases at V and 0 bases at J, with 9 bases between the two ends. The CDR3 spells CASSHLRDSYNEQFF. CDR3 in DNA: TGTGCCAGCAGCCATTTAAGGGACTCCTACAATGAGCAGTTCTTC.

V is TRBV25-1 and J is TRBJ2-5; D could derive from TRBD1 or TRBD2 (5 bases each). V lost 6 bases and J lost 11, with 22 bases in between. The CDR3 spans 14 residues. The germline V gene has CDR1 MGHDK and CDR2 SYGVNS. This CDR3 reads CASSNTWDARRQYF. The CDR3 nucleotides are TGTGCCAGCAGCAACACATGGGACGCGAGGCGACAGTACTTC.

The CDR3 DNA is TGCGCCAGCAGCCAAGACAGGGGCGCGGTATGGGGCTACACCTTC. Translating gives CASSQDRGAVWGYTF. The V call is TRBV4-3, the J call TRBJ1-2; D is perhaps TRBD1 (6 bases). Trimming cost V 0 bases and J 8 bases, with 16 bases left between them. Germline V gene lookup returns CDR1 LGHNA and CDR2 YSLEER. There are 15 residues in the CDR3.

J is TRBJ2-7 and V is TRBV28; 9 bases match TRBD1. From germline, CDR1 is MDHEN and CDR2 SYDVKM. V shed 6 bases, J shed 2 bases, and the junction held 5 bases outside the gene matches. This CDR3 is 14 amino acids long. CDR3 region: CASRRTGEAYEQYF. The CDR3 DNA is TGTGCCAGCAGACGGACAGGGGAGGCCTACGAGCAGTACTTC.

The chain is built from TRBV11-1 and TRBJ2-7, with 11 bases matching TRBD1. CDR3 length: 22 residues. V shed 5 bases and J 3 bases; nucleotides not matched to a gene: 27. Germline V gene lookup returns CDR1 SGHAT and CDR2 FQDESV (reference sequence). The CDR3 sequence is CASSARGKLPSGTGGSIYEQYF. CDR3 in DNA: TGTGCCAGCAGCGCTAGGGGTAAATTGCCCTCCGGGACAGGGGGATCGATCTACGAGCAGTACTTC.

V and J are TRBV5-1 and TRBJ2-3; 9 positions match TRBD2. The CDR3 covers 15 residues. The germline V gene encodes CDR1 SGHRS and CDR2 YFSETQ. With 9 bases clipped from V and 2 bases from J, the junction kept 10 bases outside the gene matches. CDR3 DNA sequence: TGCGCCACCAGACTAGCGGAGATCCTCACAGATACGCAGTATTTT. It is translated as CATRLAEILTDTQYF.

The rearrangement links TRBV7-8 to TRBJ2-3; 7 bases are shared with TRBD2. Losses at the gene ends were 5 bases for V and 4 bases for J; bases not matched to a gene: 12. Germline V gene lookup returns CDR1 SGHVS and CDR2 FQNEAQ. This CDR3 is 16 amino acids long. The chain's CDR3 is CASSPRSGPGSDTQYF. The CDR3 DNA reads as TGTGCCAGCAGCCCGCGTAGCGGGCCGGGATCAGATACGCAGTATTTT.

V gene TRBV5-1 combines with J gene TRBJ2-4, with D unresolved. The J call may be mistaken, given a closer DNA end match to TRBJ2-5. CDR3 length: 15 residues. Germline-derived CDR1 and CDR2 are SGHRS and YFSETQ. The CDR3 reads CASSLACSSRETQYF. DNA of the CDR3: TGCGCCAGCAGCTTGGCCTGTAGCAGTCGGGAGACCCAGTACTTC.

This clonotype was observed a handful of times. The chain combines TRBV12-3 or TRBV12-4 with TRBJ2-3; D unresolved. The CDR3 consists of 11 residues. Trimming took off 10 bases at V and 6 bases at J, with 11 bases between the two ends. CDR3 DNA: TGTGCCACCGCCCACCCCGATACGCAGTATTTT. This encodes CATAHPDTQYF.

This clonotype was seen just once. This chain joins TRBV4-1 and TRBJ1-4; D is perhaps TRBD1 (5 bases). This CDR3 comprises 12 residues. Germline V gives CDR1 MGHRA, CDR2 YSYEKL. Between the trimmed V and J ends, which lost 4 bases and 6 bases, there was a span of 6 bases. CDR3 sequence: CASSRGDEKLFF. The CDR3 DNA sequence: TGCGCCAGCAGCCGAGGGGATGAAAAACTGTTTTTT.

The genes are TRBV12-3 or TRBV12-4 and TRBJ2-5; perhaps TRBD1 as D (5 bases). The CDR3 runs to 13 residues. V was cut by 6 bases and J by 2 bases, with 10 bases left in between. CDR3 sequence reads: CASSDSVQETQYF. The CDR3 DNA is TGTGCCAGCAGCGACAGTGTACAAGAGACCCAGTACTTC.

This chain connects TRBV7-8 to TRBJ2-7; 11 bases map to TRBD2. The DNA end is a closer match to TRBJ2-5, so the J assignment may be wrong. The CDR3 is 18 residues long. The V gene's germline CDR1 is SGHVS and CDR2 FQNEAQ. The CDR3 sequence: CASLGNTVASGGFETQYF. As DNA, the CDR3 is TGTGCCAGCCTCGGCAATACGGTGGCTAGCGGGGGGTTTGAGACCCAGTACTTC.

The rearrangement uses TRBV7-2 and TRBJ2-2; TRBD2 agrees at 14 bases. The CDR3 is 17 amino acids. Per germline, CDR1 SGHTA and CDR2 FQGNSA. Trimming cost V 7 bases and J 3 bases; bases outside gene matches: 7. In nucleotides, the CDR3 is TGTGCCAGCACTGGGACTAGCGGGGGAAAATACACCGGGGAGCTGTTTTTT. Translation: CASTGTSGGKYTGELFF.

The chain's CDR3 is CASSQDLGPGYQETQYF. The CDR3 DNA is TGCGCCAGCAGCCAAGACCTTGGACCCGGATATCAAGAGACCCAGTACTTC. V and J are TRBV4-3 and TRBJ2-5; D call uncertain. This CDR3 has 17 amino acids. V lost 0 bases to trimming and J lost 2 bases, with 16 bases between them. Germline CDR1 is LGHNA and CDR2 is YSLEER.

The chain is built from TRBV6-5 and TRBJ1-2; possibly TRBD1 for D (6 bases). Germline CDR1 is MNHEY and CDR2 is SVGAGI. Trimming left V 0 bases short and J 6 bases short, with 11 bases between. The CDR3 has 14 amino acids. The chain's CDR3 is CASSYSRRGHGYTF. Here the CDR3 DNA reads TGTGCCAGCAGTTACTCTCGCAGGGGCCATGGCTACACCTTC.

The chain joins TRBV2 to TRBJ2-5; no definite D call. V was shortened by 4 bases and J by 4 bases, with 16 bases between the two germline ends. This CDR3 comprises 15 residues. The germline CDR1 and CDR2 sequences are SNHLY and FYNNEI. As DNA, the CDR3 is TGTGCCAGCAGTGCTCAGACTTCTGTAGGAGAGACCCAGTACTTC. Translation: CASSAQTSVGETQYF. Variable domain in full (rest from reference TRBV2 and TRBJ2-5): EPEVTQTPSHQVTQMGQEVILRCVPISNHLYFYWYRQILGQKVEFLVSFYNNEISEKSEIFDDQFSVERPDGSNFTLKIRSTKLEDSAMYFCASSAQTSVGETQYFGPGTRLLVL.